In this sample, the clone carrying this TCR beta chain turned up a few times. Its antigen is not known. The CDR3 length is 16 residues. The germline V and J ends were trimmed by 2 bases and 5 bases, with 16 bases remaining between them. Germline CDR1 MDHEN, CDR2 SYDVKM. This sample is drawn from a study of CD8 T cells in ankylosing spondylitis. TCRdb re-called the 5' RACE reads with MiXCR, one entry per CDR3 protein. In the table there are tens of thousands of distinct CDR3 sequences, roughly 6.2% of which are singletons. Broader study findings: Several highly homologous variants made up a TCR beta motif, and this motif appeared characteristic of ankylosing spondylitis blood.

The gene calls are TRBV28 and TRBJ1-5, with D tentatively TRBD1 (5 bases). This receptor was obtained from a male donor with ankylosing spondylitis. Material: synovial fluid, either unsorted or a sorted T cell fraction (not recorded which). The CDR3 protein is CASSLVRAWGDQPQHF. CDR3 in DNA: TGTGCCAGCAGTTTAGTCAGGGCGTGGGGCGATCAGCCCCAGCATTTT.